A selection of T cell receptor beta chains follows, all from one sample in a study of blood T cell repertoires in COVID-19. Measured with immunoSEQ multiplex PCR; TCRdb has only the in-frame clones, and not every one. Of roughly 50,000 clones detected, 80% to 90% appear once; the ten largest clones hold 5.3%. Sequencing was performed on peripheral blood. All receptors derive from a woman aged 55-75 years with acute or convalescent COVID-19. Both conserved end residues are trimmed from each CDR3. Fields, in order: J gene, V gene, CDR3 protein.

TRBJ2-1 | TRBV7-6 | ASSLAGLAGDEQF
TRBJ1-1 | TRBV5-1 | ASSLDYGLGQGKTF
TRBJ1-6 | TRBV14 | ASSPRTGAGSPLH
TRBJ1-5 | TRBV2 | ASSPRDRGSPQH
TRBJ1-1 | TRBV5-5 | ASSLSLNEAF
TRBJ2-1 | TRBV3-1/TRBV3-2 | ASSRFLSSGSLVRNEQF
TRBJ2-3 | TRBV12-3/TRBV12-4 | ASRGIYTDTQY
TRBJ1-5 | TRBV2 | ASRRDRSRSNQPQH
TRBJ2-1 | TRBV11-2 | ASSLGGGQF
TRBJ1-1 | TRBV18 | ASSPNVNRATFQAF
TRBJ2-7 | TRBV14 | ASSLGPQGVAGAYRSYEQY
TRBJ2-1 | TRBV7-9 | ASSSGQGGYNEQF
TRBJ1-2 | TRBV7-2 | ASSSRQVDGYT
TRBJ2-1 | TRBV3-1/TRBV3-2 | ASSGLAGNNEQF
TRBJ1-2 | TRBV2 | ASIKDRDYGYT
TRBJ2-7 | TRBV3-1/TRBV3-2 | ASSPSFQPGEQY
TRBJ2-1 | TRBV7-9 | ASSPIGTSGNNEQF
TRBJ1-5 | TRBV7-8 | ASGRGAHSNQPQH
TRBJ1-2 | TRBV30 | AWTTQGNYGYT
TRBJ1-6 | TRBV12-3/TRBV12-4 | ASRQGVESPLH
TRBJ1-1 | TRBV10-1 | ASSRGGTEAF
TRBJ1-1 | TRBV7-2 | ASSLRAGGPMNTEAF
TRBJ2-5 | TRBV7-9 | ASSFPGTGGPETQY
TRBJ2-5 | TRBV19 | ASSNPTAGPETQY
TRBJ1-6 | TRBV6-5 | ASSWARGPGNSPLH
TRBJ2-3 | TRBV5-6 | ASSLAGLAGGQADTQY
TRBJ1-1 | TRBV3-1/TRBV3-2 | ASSLGGMRLKETEAF
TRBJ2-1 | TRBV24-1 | ATVHGTEQF
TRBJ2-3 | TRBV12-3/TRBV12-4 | ASSLGSYTQY
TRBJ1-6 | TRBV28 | ASSPSSQGASSPLH
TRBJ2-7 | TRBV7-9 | ASSPLEGTPQSPYEQY
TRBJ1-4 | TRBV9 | ASSVTGKEKLF
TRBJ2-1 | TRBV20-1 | SPRRDEQF
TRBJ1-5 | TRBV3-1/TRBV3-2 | ASSSQGGDQPQH
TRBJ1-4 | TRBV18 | ASSTNPVEKLF
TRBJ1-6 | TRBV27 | ASTSGNSPLH
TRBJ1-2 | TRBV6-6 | ASSTGTGGAGYGYT
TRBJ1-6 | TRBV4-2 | ASSPSGTGGAPRNSPLH
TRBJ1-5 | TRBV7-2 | ASSPEMNQPQH
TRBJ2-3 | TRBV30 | AWSELAGGRDTQY
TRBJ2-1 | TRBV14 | ASSQKGPLGGDYYNEQF
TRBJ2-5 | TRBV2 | ASSEGGLAVETQY
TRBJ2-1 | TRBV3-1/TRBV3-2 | ASSQDSRNNEQF
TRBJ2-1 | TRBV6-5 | ASKAGLSYNEQF